The T cell receptor (beta chain) described here comes from a study of shared clonotypes between healthy human individuals. Overall study: Donors, aged 18 to 49, were a couple of women and a few men.

In regard to this clone: Its antigen is currently unknown.

The table came from immunoSEQ multiplex PCR; TCRdb's copy has only in-frame clones and leaves some out. The table records under 2,500,000 clones, approximately 96% of them present only once. The trim removed 1 base at V and 6 bases at J, leaving 12 bases unmatched. Germline loops: CDR1 SGHNT, CDR2 YENEEA. The CDR3 has 18 amino acids. General study points: Sharing across several donors was seen in 4% to 6.5% of naive CD4 clonotypes. Clonotypes shared by all four sorted-subset donors had higher generation probabilities than non-shared clonotypes.

What was sequenced was naive CD4+ T cells sorted from blood. As for subset: CD45RA+ positively selected. The receptor's source is a man younger than 35 in good health. This chain connects TRBV11-3 to TRBJ2-3; 11 bases line up with TRBD2. The CDR3 spells CASSLGAALAGVADTQYF. The CDR3 DNA reads TGTGCCAGCAGCTTAGGGGCTGCACTAGCGGGAGTAGCGGATACGCAGTATTTT. Together with reference TRBV11-3 and TRBJ2-3, the CDR3 gives the full variable domain: EAGVVQSPRYKIIEKKQPVAFWCNPISGHNTLYWYLQNLGQGPELLIRYENEEAVDDSQLPKDRFSAERLKGVDSTLKIQPAELGDSAVYLCASSLGAALAGVADTQYFGPGTRLTVL.